This note documents a single T cell receptor beta chain sequence. Its specificity is not known. These data are taken from a study of cytomegalovirus exposure and HLA in healthy donors. Study summary: Roughly 80 million unique TCRs from HLA-typed donors made up an early data release. Study-wide results and limits: It was taken for granted in presence/absence analyses that sequencing depth across donors was roughly uniform. The majority of CMV-associated TCR beta chains were reported as apparently HLA-restricted in a later analysis. The classifier reportedly diagnosed cytomegalovirus status with high specificity and sensitivity.

Germline loops: CDR1 KGHSH, CDR2 LQKENI. CDR3 length equals 14 residues. Trimming stripped 6 bases from V and 11 bases from J, with 22 bases between. Use of 60 Vbeta and 13 Jbeta primers characterized the PCR. Profiled with immunoSEQ multiplex PCR; TCRdb holds only in-frame clones, not every one. This table has 150,000 to 200,000 clones, about 83% appearing once. The source is a woman in her thirties in good health and CMV-seropositive. The gene calls are TRBV18 and TRBJ1-1; TRBD1 is a possible D gene (6 bases). The sample was PBMCs. For the CDR3, the DNA is TGTGCCAGCTCCCCTTTGGGGGCAGGTGCCTTTGCTTTCTTT. It yields the protein CASSPLGAGAFAFF.